This TCR beta chain is from a study of blood T cell repertoires in COVID-19. The CDR3 consists of 15 residues. J was trimmed by 1 base and V by 4 bases; bases with no gene match: 5. The germline V gene has CDR1 MNHEY and CDR2 SVGAGI. Profiled with immunoSEQ multiplex PCR; TCRdb holds only in-frame clones, not every one. The sample contains a few hundred thousand clones, 80% to 90% of which appear only once. The clonotype comes from a man aged 18 to 30 who had recovered from COVID-19. Sequenced: PBMCs or T cells enriched from blood (not recorded which). The rearrangement joins TRBV6-5 to TRBJ2-3; TRBD2 agrees at 7 bases. CDR3 region: CASSSPRGGTDTQYF. The CDR3 nucleotides are TGTGCCAGCAGTTCCCCCCGGGGGGGCACAGATACGCAGTATTTT.